What follows describes a single T cell receptor (beta chain). A read error may account for a junction end that differs from germline. This sample stems from a study of blood T cell repertoires in COVID-19. The CDR3 sequence is 15 residues long. CDR1 and CDR2 from the germline V gene are SSHAT and FNYEAQ (reference sequence). Sequenced by immunoSEQ multiplex PCR; TCRdb stores in-frame clones only, minus some. The sample carries roughly 220,000 clones, 84% recorded once. The sequence was obtained from a woman aged 40 to 50 who had recovered from COVID-19. What was sequenced was peripheral blood. V gene TRBV7-7 combines with J gene TRBJ2-7, with 9 bases that match TRBD1. The CDR3 sequence: CASSDPGQGDYEQYF. CDR3 DNA sequence: TGTGCTAGCAGCGACCCGGGACAGGGAGACTACGAGCAGTACTTC.